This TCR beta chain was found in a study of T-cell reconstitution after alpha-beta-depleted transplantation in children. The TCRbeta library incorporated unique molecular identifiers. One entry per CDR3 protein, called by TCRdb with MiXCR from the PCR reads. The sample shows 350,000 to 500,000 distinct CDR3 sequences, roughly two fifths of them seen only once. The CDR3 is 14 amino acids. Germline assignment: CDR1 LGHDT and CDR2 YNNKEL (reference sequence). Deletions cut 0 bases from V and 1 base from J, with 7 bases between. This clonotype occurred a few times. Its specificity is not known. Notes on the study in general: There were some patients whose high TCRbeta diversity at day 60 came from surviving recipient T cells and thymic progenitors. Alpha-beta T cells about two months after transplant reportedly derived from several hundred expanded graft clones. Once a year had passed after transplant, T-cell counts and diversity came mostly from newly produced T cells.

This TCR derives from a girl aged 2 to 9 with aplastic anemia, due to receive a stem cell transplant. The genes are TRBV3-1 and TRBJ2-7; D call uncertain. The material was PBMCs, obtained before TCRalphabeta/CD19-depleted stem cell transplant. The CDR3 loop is CASSQDPDSYEQYF. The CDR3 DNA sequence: TGTGCCAGCAGCCAAGATCCAGATTCCTACGAGCAGTACTTC.